This T cell receptor (beta chain) was identified in a study of tumor and adjacent non-tumor tissue in lung cancer. Looking at the study overall: The cohort had about twelve adenocarcinoma, a couple of squamous cell and 1 small cell patients.

This clonotype was seen many times. Antigen unknown. General study results and limits: Shorter survival was associated with higher TCR diversity in tumors. In normal lung, the top 100 clones were significantly more dominant than in tumor.

A modified ARM-PCR protocol with three rounds of nested PCR amplified TCRbeta. From the multiplex PCR reads, TCRdb called clonotypes with MiXCR, one entry per CDR3 protein. The sample has over 100,000 distinct CDR3 sequences; more than 70% are singletons. J lost 7 bases, V lost 0 bases, and 11 bases had no gene match. This CDR3 is 17 amino acids long. The germline gives CDR1 LGHNA, CDR2 YNFKEQ. RNA was extracted from bulk tissue without any cell sorting. V is TRBV4-2 and J is TRBJ2-1, with 8 bases matching TRBD2. The sequencing sample was made of lung tumor tissue. The sequence came from a woman aged 55-70 years with non-small cell lung cancer. CDR3 amino acids: CASSQDPPGGARNEQFF. The CDR3 coding sequence is TGTGCCAGCAGCCAAGATCCACCCGGGGGGGCCCGGAATGAGCAGTTCTTC.